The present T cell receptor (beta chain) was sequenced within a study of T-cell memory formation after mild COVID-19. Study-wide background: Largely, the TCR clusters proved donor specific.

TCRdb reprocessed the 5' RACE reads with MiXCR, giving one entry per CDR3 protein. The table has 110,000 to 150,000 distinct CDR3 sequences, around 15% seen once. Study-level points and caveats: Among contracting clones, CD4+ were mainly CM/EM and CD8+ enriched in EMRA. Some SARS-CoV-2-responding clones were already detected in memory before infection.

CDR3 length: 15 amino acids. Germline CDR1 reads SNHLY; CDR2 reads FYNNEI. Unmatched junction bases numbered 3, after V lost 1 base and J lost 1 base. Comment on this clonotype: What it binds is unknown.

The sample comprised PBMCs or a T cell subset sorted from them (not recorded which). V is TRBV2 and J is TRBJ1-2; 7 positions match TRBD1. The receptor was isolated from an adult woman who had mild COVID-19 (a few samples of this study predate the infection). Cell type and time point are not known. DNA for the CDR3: TGTGCCAGCAGTGAAGGGACAGGTCTTAACTATGGCTACACCTTC. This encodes CASSEGTGLNYGYTF.